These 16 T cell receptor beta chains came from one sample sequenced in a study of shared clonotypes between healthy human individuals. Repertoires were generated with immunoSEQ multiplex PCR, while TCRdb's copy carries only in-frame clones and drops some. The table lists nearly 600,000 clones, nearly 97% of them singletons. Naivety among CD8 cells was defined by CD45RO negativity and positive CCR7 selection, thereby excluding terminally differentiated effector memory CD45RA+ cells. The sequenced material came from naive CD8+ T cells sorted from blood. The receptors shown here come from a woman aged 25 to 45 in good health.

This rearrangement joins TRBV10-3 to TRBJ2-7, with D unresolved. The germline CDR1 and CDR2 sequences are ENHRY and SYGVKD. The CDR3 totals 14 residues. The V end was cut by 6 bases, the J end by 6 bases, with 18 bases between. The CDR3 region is CAISPDLEVPEQYF. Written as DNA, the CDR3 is TGTGCCATCAGCCCGGACCTAGAGGTCCCCGAGCAGTACTTC.

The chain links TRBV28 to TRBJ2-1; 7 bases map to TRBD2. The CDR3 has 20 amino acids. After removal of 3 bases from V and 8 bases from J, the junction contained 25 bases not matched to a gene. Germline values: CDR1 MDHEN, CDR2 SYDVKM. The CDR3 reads CASSFMRDTVRGSSRDEQFF. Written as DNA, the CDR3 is TGTGCCAGCAGTTTCATGAGGGATACCGTACGCGGGAGTAGTAGAGATGAGCAGTTCTTC.

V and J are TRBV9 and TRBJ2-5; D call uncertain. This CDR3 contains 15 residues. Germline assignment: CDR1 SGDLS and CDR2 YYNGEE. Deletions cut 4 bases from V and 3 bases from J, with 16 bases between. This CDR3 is CASSLPTRRKETQYF. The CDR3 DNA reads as TGTGCCAGCAGCCTCCCGACCCGACGGAAAGAGACCCAGTACTTC. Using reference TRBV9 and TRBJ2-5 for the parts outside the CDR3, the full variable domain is DSGVTQTPKHLITATGQRVTLRCSPRSGDLSVYWYQQSLDQGLQFLIQYYNGEERAKGNILERFSAQQFPDLHSELNLSSLELGDSALYFCASSLPTRRKETQYFGPGTRLLVL.

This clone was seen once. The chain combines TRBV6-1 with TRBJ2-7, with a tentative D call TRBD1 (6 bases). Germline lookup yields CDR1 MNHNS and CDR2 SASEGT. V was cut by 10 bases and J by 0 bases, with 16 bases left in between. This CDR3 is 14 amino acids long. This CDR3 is CATHPMDSSYEQYF. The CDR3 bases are TGTGCCACCCACCCGATGGACAGCTCCTACGAGCAGTACTTC.

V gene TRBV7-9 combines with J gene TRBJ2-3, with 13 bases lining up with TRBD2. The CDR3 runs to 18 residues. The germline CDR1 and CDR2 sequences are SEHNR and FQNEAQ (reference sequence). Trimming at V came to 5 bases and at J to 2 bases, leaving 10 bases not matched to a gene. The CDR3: CASSLLTGLAGPTDTQYF. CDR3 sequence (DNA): TGTGCCAGCAGCCTACTAACGGGACTAGCGGGACCCACAGATACGCAGTATTTT.

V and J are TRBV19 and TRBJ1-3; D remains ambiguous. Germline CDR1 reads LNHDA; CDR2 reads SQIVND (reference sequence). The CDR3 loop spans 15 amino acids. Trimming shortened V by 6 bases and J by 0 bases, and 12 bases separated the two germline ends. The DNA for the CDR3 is TGTGCCAGTAGCAAAGACAAGATCTCTGGAAACACCATATATTTT. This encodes CASSKDKISGNTIYF.

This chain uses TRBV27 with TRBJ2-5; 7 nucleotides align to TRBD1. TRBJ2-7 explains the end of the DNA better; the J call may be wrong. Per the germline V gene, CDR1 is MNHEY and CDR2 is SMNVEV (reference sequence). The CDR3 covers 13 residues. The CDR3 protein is CASTVTGRNEQYF. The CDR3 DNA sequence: TGTGCCAGCACCGTGACAGGGAGAAACGAGCAGTACTTC.

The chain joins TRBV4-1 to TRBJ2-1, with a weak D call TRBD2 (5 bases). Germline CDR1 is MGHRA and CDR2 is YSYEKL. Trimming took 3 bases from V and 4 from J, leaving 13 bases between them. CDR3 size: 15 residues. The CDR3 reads CASSQTRGQYNEQFF. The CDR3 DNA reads TGCGCCAGCAGCCAGACTCGGGGTCAGTACAATGAGCAGTTCTTC.

The CDR3 is CASSVAGGSYEQYF. The CDR3 region has the DNA TGCGCCAGCAGCGTGGCGGGAGGGTCCTACGAGCAGTACTTC. The chain carries TRBV5-1 and TRBJ2-7; the match to TRBD2 covers 9 bases. The CDR3 covers 14 residues. V lost 4 bases and J lost 1; bases outside the gene matches: 3. Germline V gene sequence: CDR1 SGHRS, CDR2 YFSETQ. Variable domain in full (rest from reference TRBV5-1 and TRBJ2-7): KAGVTQTPRYLIKTRGQQVTLSCSPISGHRSVSWYQQTPGQGLQFLFEYFSETQRNKGNFPGRFSGRQFSNSRSEMNVSTLELGDSALYLCASSVAGGSYEQYFGPGTRLTVT.

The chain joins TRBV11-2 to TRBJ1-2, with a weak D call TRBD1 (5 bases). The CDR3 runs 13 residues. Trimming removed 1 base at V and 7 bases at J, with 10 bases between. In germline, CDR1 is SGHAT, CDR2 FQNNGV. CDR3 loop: CASSLAGVPGYTF. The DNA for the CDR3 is TGTGCCAGCAGCTTAGCGGGGGTTCCTGGCTACACCTTC.

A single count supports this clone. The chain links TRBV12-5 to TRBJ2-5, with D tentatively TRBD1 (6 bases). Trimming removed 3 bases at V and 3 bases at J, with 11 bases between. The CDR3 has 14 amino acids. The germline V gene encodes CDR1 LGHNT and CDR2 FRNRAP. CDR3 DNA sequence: TGTGCTAGTGGTTTAGGGGACATAGAAGAGACCCAGTACTTC. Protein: CASGLGDIEETQYF.

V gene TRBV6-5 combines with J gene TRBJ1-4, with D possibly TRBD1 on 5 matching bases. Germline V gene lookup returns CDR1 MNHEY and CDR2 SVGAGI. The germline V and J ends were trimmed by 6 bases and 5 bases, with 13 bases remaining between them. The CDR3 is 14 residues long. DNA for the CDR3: TGTGCCAGCAGCCGGGGGGGATTAAATGAAAAACTGTTTTTT. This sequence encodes CASSRGGLNEKLFF.

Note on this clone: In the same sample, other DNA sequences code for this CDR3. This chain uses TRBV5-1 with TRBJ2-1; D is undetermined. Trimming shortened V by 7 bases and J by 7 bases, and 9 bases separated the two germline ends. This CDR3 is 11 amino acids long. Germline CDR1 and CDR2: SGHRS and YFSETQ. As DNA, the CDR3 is TGCGCCAGCTTCCGAGGTAATGAGCAGTTCTTC. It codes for CASFRGNEQFF. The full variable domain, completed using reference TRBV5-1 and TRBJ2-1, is KAGVTQTPRYLIKTRGQQVTLSCSPISGHRSVSWYQQTPGQGLQFLFEYFSETQRNKGNFPGRFSGRQFSNSRSEMNVSTLELGDSALYLCASFRGNEQFFGPGTRLTVL.

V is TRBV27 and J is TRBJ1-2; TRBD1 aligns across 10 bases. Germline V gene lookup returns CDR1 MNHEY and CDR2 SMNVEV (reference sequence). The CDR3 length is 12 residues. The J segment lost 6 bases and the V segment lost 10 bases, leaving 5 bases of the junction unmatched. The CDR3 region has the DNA TGTGCCACCGCGACAGGGGGCAATGGCTACACCTTC. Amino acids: CATATGGNGYTF.

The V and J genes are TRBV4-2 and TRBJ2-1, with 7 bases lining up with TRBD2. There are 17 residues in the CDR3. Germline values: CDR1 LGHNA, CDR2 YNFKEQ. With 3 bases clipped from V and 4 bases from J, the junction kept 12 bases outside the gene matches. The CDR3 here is CASSHPLGLGGYNEQFF. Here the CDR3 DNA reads TGTGCCAGCAGCCACCCCCTCGGACTAGGCGGATACAATGAGCAGTTCTTC.

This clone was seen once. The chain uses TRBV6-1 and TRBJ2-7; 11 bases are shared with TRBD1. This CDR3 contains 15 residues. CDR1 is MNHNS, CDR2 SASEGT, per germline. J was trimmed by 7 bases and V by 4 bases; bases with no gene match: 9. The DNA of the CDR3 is TGTGCCAGCAGTGGAGGACAGGGGGCAGTGCGGGAGCAGTACTTC. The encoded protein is CASSGGQGAVREQYF.